This passage covers 19 T cell receptor beta chains from one sample sequenced in a study of graft-versus-host responses after intestinal transplantation. These receptors lack a known antigen. Sequencing was performed with immunoSEQ multiplex PCR; in TCRdb, only in-frame clones are kept and a portion is missing. The table shows tens of thousands of clones, with roughly 88% occurring only once. Sample: unstimulated CD4+ T cells sorted from spleen or lymph node cells, taken before intestinal transplant. The receptors come from a human donor who received an intestinal transplant.

This chain uses TRBV5-1 with TRBJ2-7; 11 nucleotides agree with TRBD1. Germline V lookup: CDR1 SGHRS, CDR2 YFSETQ. The CDR3 consists of 15 residues. V lost 4 bases, J lost 2 bases, and 5 bases stayed unmatched. DNA for the CDR3: TGCGCCAGCAGCCACGAGGGACAGGGGGCCTACGAGCAGTACTTC. This gives the protein CASSHEGQGAYEQYF. Combining the CDR3 with reference TRBV5-1 and TRBJ2-7 gives the whole variable domain KAGVTQTPRYLIKTRGQQVTLSCSPISGHRSVSWYQQTPGQGLQFLFEYFSETQRNKGNFPGRFSGRQFSNSRSEMNVSTLELGDSALYLCASSHEGQGAYEQYFGPGTRLTVT.

This clone is a singleton in its sample. CDR3 protein: CASISDGNTIYF. The CDR3 DNA is TGTGCCAGCATCAGCGACGGAAACACCATATATTTT. The V call is TRBV6-5, the J call TRBJ1-3; no firm D call. Germline V CDR1 and CDR2: MNHEY, SVGAGI. V was clipped by 7 bases and J by 4 bases, with 8 bases between them. The CDR3 extends over 12 amino acids.

The V gene is TRBV7-9, the J gene TRBJ2-7; D might be TRBD1 (6 bases). The germline V gene has CDR1 SEHNR and CDR2 FQNEAQ (reference sequence). V shed 5 bases and J shed 2 bases, with 16 bases lying between them. The CDR3 runs 15 residues. CDR3 in amino acids: CASSPNRVGTYEQYF. As DNA, the CDR3 is TGTGCCAGCAGCCCAAACAGGGTTGGTACCTACGAGCAGTACTTC.

The chain couples TRBV5-4 to TRBJ1-5, with 8 nucleotides matching TRBD1. This CDR3 region has 17 residues. Germline V gene sequence: CDR1 SGHNT, CDR2 YYREEE (reference sequence). Trimming removed 1 base from V and 9 bases from J; junction bases left unmatched: 15. The CDR3 region is CASSLLTTTGVRGPQHF. The CDR3 nucleotides read TGTGCCAGCAGCTTGCTCACCACGACAGGGGTACGGGGGCCCCAGCATTTT.

The chain uses TRBV6-5 and TRBJ2-3, with 11 nucleotides matching TRBD2. The length of the CDR3 is 15 residues. V gave up 6 bases and J gave up 1 base; unmatched junction bases: 3. Germline CDR1 and CDR2: MNHEY and SVGAGI. CDR3 sequence (DNA): TGTGCCAGCAGAACGACTAGCGGGGGCACAGATACGCAGTATTTT. This gives the protein CASRTTSGGTDTQYF.

J is TRBJ1-2 and V is TRBV15; possible D gene TRBD1, 6 bases. In germline, CDR1 is LNHNV, CDR2 YYDKDF (reference sequence). Trimming pared 3 bases from V and 8 bases from J, leaving 16 bases between. The CDR3 length is 14 residues. CDR3 DNA sequence: TGTGCCACCAGCAGTAAACAGGGAGAGGGGGGCTACACCTTC. Translated: CATSSKQGEGGYTF.

This chain uses TRBV7-8 with TRBJ2-7, with a possible D match to TRBD1 (5 bases). Germline CDR1 SGHVS, CDR2 FQNEAQ. The CDR3 extends over 18 amino acids. V was shortened by 5 bases and J by 0 bases, with 23 bases between the two germline ends. The chain's CDR3 is CASSQPPLRQGLSYEQYF. The CDR3 DNA reads as TGTGCCAGCAGCCAACCACCCCTAAGGCAGGGTCTCTCCTACGAGCAGTACTTC.

This clone has only one observation. The V and J genes are TRBV18 and TRBJ1-6; 10 nucleotides match TRBD1. After removal of 4 bases from V and 7 bases from J, the junction contained 4 bases not matched to a gene. CDR1 is KGHSH and CDR2 is LQKENI in the germline V gene. The CDR3 runs to 15 residues. The CDR3: CASSRDRGPNSPLHF. The CDR3 DNA follows: TGTGCCAGCTCACGTGACAGGGGGCCCAATTCACCCCTCCACTTT.

The V and J genes are TRBV11-2 and TRBJ2-1; D not certain. The V end lost 3 bases, the J end lost 12 bases, and 9 bases lay between the germline ends. This CDR3 is 11 amino acids long. The germline V gene has CDR1 SGHAT and CDR2 FQNNGV. This chain's CDR3 is CASSFFWAQFF. CDR3 DNA: TGTGCCAGCAGCTTTTTCTGGGCGCAGTTCTTC.

This chain links TRBV6-5 with TRBJ1-2; a weak D match, TRBD1 (5 bases). The V gene's germline CDR1 is MNHEY and CDR2 SVGAGI. V lost 4 bases and J 2 bases, leaving 8 bases between the germline ends. The CDR3 runs 13 residues. The CDR3 DNA is TGTGCCAGCAGTTCCCAGGGCAACTATGGCTACACCTTC. Translating gives CASSSQGNYGYTF.

This clone has just one count. The V and J genes are TRBV19 and TRBJ2-1; D not resolved. V was clipped by 7 bases and J by 0 bases, with 10 bases between them. The germline V gene has CDR1 LNHDA and CDR2 SQIVND (reference sequence). The CDR3 totals 14 residues. The CDR3 region has the DNA TGTGCCAGTACCCCCCGTAACTCCTACAATGAGCAGTTCTTC. Protein product: CASTPRNSYNEQFF.

The V gene is TRBV18, the J gene TRBJ2-1; 7 nucleotides line up with TRBD2. The CDR3 contains 15 residues. CDR1 is KGHSH and CDR2 is LQKENI in the germline V gene. After removal of 5 bases from V and 3 bases from J, the junction contained 7 bases not matched to a gene. The DNA for the CDR3 is TGTGCCAGCTCATTCCTTGCGGGGGACTACAATGAGCAGTTCTTC. It is translated as CASSFLAGDYNEQFF.

This clone occurred once. This chain joins TRBV6-6 and TRBJ2-1, with 10 bases identical to TRBD2. CDR3 size: 16 residues. Germline V gene lookup returns CDR1 MNHNY and CDR2 SVGAGI (reference sequence). The V segment lost 6 bases and the J segment 7 bases; nucleotides outside the gene matches: 12. This CDR3 reads CASRGIQRGGVNEQFF. CDR3 sequence (DNA): TGTGCCAGCAGGGGGATTCAGCGGGGGGGCGTGAATGAGCAGTTCTTC.

The rearrangement joins TRBV6-5 to TRBJ1-6; tentative D call: TRBD1 (6 bases). The CDR3 loop spans 14 amino acids. Between the trimmed V and J ends, which lost 6 bases and 9 bases, there was a span of 15 bases. Germline V gene sequence: CDR1 MNHEY, CDR2 SVGAGI. The CDR3 loop is CASSPDRSSSPLHF. For the CDR3, the DNA is TGTGCCAGCAGCCCAGACAGGTCGAGTTCACCCCTCCACTTT.

The chain is built from TRBV13 and TRBJ2-5, with 8 bases matching TRBD2. Looked up from germline, CDR1 is PRHDT and CDR2 is FYEKMQ (reference sequence). The CDR3 has 17 amino acids. J lost 7 bases, V lost 5 bases, and 18 bases had no gene match. The CDR3 here is CASSRWRGDPYAVTQYF. In nucleotides, the CDR3 is TGTGCCAGCAGCAGGTGGCGGGGGGACCCTTACGCTGTGACCCAGTACTTC. Full variable domain (missing parts from reference TRBV13 and TRBJ2-5): AAGVIQSPRHLIKEKRETATLKCYPIPRHDTVYWYQQGPGQDPQFLISFYEKMQSDKGSIPDRFSAQQFSDYHSELNMSSLELGDSALYFCASSRWRGDPYAVTQYFGPGTRLLVL.

The V gene is TRBV5-1, the J gene TRBJ2-3; D might be TRBD1 (6 bases). Germline V gene sequence: CDR1 SGHRS, CDR2 YFSETQ. V lost 3 bases to trimming and J lost 0 bases, with 14 bases between them. The CDR3 has 16 amino acids. The CDR3: CASSSRRTASTDTQYF. Written as DNA, the CDR3 is TGCGCCAGCAGCTCCCGCAGGACAGCTAGCACAGATACGCAGTATTTT.

This clone was observed a few times. The V and J genes are TRBV6-5 and TRBJ1-6; TRBD1 might be the D (5 bases). This CDR3 has 15 amino acids. Trimming stripped 6 bases from V and 5 bases from J, with 14 bases between. Per germline, CDR1 MNHEY and CDR2 SVGAGI. CDR3: CASSRTRANNSPLHF. CDR3 DNA: TGTGCCAGCAGCCGGACCAGGGCCAATAATTCACCCCTCCACTTT.

The chain joins TRBV11-1 to TRBJ1-3; D is perhaps TRBD1 (5 bases). V lost 5 bases to trimming and J lost 4 bases, with 18 bases between them. The CDR3 extends over 16 amino acids. Germline CDR1 and CDR2: SGHAT and FQDESV (reference sequence). As DNA, the CDR3 is TGTGCCAGCAGCCTCCATACAGGAGGGCCGGGAAACACCATATATTTT. Amino acids: CASSLHTGGPGNTIYF. Together with reference TRBV11-1 and TRBJ1-3, the CDR3 gives the full variable domain: EAEVAQSPRYKITEKSQAVAFWCDPISGHATLYWYRQILGQGPELLVQFQDESVVDDSQLPKDRFSAERLKGVDSTLKIQPAELGDSAMYLCASSLHTGGPGNTIYFGEGSWLTVV.

This clone was seen once. The chain recombines TRBV19 with TRBJ1-1; no definite D call. V lost 2 bases and J lost 4, with 5 bases in between. The CDR3 runs 12 residues. Per germline, CDR1 LNHDA and CDR2 SQIVND (reference sequence). The chain's CDR3 is CASSIPSTEAFF. The CDR3 nucleotides are TGTGCCAGTAGTATACCGAGCACTGAAGCTTTCTTT.